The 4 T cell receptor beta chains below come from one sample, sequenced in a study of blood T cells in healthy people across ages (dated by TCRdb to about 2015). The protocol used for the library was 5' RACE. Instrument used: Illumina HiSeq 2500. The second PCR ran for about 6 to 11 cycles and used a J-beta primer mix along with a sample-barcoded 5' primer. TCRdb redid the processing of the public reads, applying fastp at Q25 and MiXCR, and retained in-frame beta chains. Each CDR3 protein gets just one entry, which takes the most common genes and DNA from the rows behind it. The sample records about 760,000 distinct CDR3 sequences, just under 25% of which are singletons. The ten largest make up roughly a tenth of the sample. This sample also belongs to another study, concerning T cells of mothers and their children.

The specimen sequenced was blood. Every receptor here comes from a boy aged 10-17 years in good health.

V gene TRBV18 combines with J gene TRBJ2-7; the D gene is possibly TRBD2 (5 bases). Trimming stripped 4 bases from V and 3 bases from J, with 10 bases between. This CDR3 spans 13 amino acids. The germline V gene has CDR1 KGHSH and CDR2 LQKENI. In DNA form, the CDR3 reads TGTGCCAGCTCACAGGGTCGGGACTACGAGCAGTACTTC. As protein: CASSQGRDYEQYF.

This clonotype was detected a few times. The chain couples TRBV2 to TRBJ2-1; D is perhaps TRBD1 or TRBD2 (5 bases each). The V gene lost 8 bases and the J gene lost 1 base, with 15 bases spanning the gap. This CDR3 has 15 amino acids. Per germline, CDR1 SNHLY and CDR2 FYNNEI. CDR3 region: CASGEGPQSYNEQFF. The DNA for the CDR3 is TGTGCCAGCGGAGAGGGACCCCAATCCTACAATGAGCAGTTCTTC. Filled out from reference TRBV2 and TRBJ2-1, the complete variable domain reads EPEVTQTPSHQVTQMGQEVILRCVPISNHLYFYWYRQILGQKVEFLVSFYNNEISEKSEIFDDQFSVERPDGSNFTLKIRSTKLEDSAMYFCASGEGPQSYNEQFFGPGTRLTVL.

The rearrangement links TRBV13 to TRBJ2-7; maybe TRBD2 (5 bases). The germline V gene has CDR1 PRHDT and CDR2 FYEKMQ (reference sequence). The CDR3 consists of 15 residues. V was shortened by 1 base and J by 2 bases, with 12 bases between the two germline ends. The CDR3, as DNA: TGTGCCAGCAGCTTAGACCGGGGAGCTGCCTACGAGCAGTACTTC. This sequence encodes CASSLDRGAAYEQYF.

The CDR3 coding sequence is TGTGCCAGCAGCTTTGCGGATGCCATACCAAGGAACGAGCAGTACTTC. It encodes CASSFADAIPRNEQYF. The V and J genes are TRBV7-2 and TRBJ2-5; no definite D call. The last part of the DNA fits TRBJ2-7 better; the J call may be wrong. The V gene's germline CDR1 is SGHTA and CDR2 FQGNSA. This CDR3 is built from 16 residues.